These 28 T cell receptor beta chains came from one sample sequenced in a study of cytomegalovirus exposure and HLA in healthy donors. 60 Vbeta and 13 Jbeta primers were used in PCR. TCRdb's table, derived via immunoSEQ multiplex PCR, lists solely in-frame clones and lacks some. This table holds 110,000 to 150,000 clones, 70% to 80% found once. Input material: PBMCs. These receptors originate from a female donor in good health and CMV-seronegative.

The CDR3 spells CASSPQGLSSPLHF. For the CDR3, the DNA is TGTGCCAGTAGTCCACAGGGGTTGAGTTCACCCCTCCACTTT. This chain joins TRBV19 and TRBJ1-6, with TRBD1 matching 7 bases. The CDR3 has 14 residues. Trimming took 5 bases from V and 9 from J; bases not matched to a gene: 7. The V gene's germline CDR1 is LNHDA and CDR2 SQIVND (reference sequence).

The chain carries TRBV11-3 and TRBJ1-3; D remains unclear. V dropped 3 bases and J dropped 0 bases, with 9 bases sitting between them. The length of the CDR3 is 15 residues. The germline V gene encodes CDR1 SGHNT and CDR2 YENEEA. The CDR3 here is CASSFDTSSGNTIYF. CDR3 in DNA: TGTGCCAGCAGCTTCGACACGAGCTCTGGAAACACCATATATTTT.

The genes are TRBV5-1 and TRBJ1-2, with 8 bases identical to TRBD1. CDR1 is SGHRS and CDR2 is YFSETQ in the germline V gene. CDR3 length: 15 residues. V dropped 4 bases and J dropped 6; count of bases not matched to a gene: 11. CDR3 residues: CASSPAGAGGNGYTF. CDR3 bases: TGCGCCAGCAGCCCGGCCGGGGCAGGGGGCAATGGCTACACCTTC.

The chain recombines TRBV19 with TRBJ1-2, with 9 bases matching TRBD1. The CDR3 totals 12 residues. The germline CDR1 and CDR2 sequences are LNHDA and SQIVND (reference sequence). V was clipped by 7 bases and J by 13 bases; unmatched bases: 10. CDR3 sequence (DNA): TGTGCCAGTACCCCACGGGACAGGGTGTTCACCTTC. This sequence encodes CASTPRDRVFTF.

The chain has TRBV6-5 and TRBJ2-5; D is possibly TRBD2 (5 bases). The germline V gene has CDR1 MNHEY and CDR2 SVGAGI. Trimming shortened V by 5 bases and J by 5 bases, and 18 bases separated the two germline ends. This CDR3 contains 15 residues. The CDR3 DNA is TGTGCCAGCAGTCGAATAGCTTCCCCGGGGGAGACCCAGTACTTC. Its translation: CASSRIASPGETQYF.

The V call is TRBV6-6, the J call TRBJ1-1; D is uncertain. The CDR3 runs 16 residues. CDR1 is MNHNY and CDR2 is SVGAGI in the germline V gene (reference sequence). The ends were cut back, 6 bases at V and 7 bases at J, with 24 bases in the middle. The CDR3 bases are TGTGCCAGCAGCAACCCGGGGAGGGCGAGCTTTGGTGAAGCTTTCTTT. Encoded protein: CASSNPGRASFGEAFF.

The chain joins TRBV5-6 to TRBJ1-4; tentatively, D is TRBD1 (5 bases). Trimming stripped 2 bases from V and 4 bases from J, with 12 bases between. Per the germline V gene, CDR1 is SGHDT and CDR2 is YYEEEE. CDR3 size: 15 residues. In DNA form, the CDR3 reads TGTGCCAGCAGCTTCCAGGGTTTGGGTAATGAAAAACTGTTTTTT. Amino acid sequence: CASSFQGLGNEKLFF.

Concerning this clone itself: Compared with germline, one end of the junction differs, possibly owing to a read error. The rearrangement joins TRBV7-3 to TRBJ1-5; D gene uncertain. The CDR3 has 13 amino acids. Per germline, CDR1 SGHTA and CDR2 FQGTGA. In DNA, the CDR3 is TGTTCCAGCAGCTTATATCACGGTCAGCCCCAGCATTTT. Encoded protein: CSSSLYHGQPQHF.

With respect to this clone: Within the sample, other DNA sequences also encode this same CDR3. The rearrangement uses TRBV29-1 and TRBJ1-1; 9 nucleotides agree with TRBD1. Germline V gives CDR1 SQVTM, CDR2 ANQGSEA. V lost 7 bases, J lost 5 bases, and 5 bases stayed unmatched. The CDR3 runs to 12 residues. DNA for the CDR3: TGCAGCGGGGGACAGGGAGGGACTGAAGCTTTCTTT. It is translated as CSGGQGGTEAFF.

DNA of the CDR3: TGTGCCAGCAGATTGACAGGAGATCAGCCCCAGCATTTT. It codes for CASRLTGDQPQHF. The chain recombines TRBV6-5 with TRBJ1-5, with D tentatively TRBD1 (6 bases). V was clipped by 6 bases and J by 5 bases, with 11 bases between them. Germline CDR1 reads MNHEY; CDR2 reads SVGAGI. This CDR3 has 13 amino acids.

The rearrangement links TRBV18 to TRBJ1-1; 7 bases match TRBD1. CDR3 size: 12 residues. With 4 bases clipped from V and 6 bases from J, the junction kept 2 bases outside the gene matches. Germline CDR1 is KGHSH and CDR2 is LQKENI. The CDR3 region is CASSQGAAEAFF. The CDR3 nucleotides are TGTGCCAGCTCACAGGGGGCAGCTGAAGCTTTCTTT.

This clone was recorded a few times. V and J are TRBV5-1 and TRBJ1-5, with D tentatively TRBD1 (5 bases). In germline, CDR1 is SGHRS, CDR2 YFSETQ. The CDR3 is 14 residues long. Trimming took 3 bases from V and 7 from J, leaving 14 bases between them. The CDR3 nucleotides read TGCGCCAGCAGCTCCGCCGGGGGGGACCAGCCCCAGCATTTT. Amino acids: CASSSAGGDQPQHF.

The V call is TRBV28, the J call TRBJ2-5; a weak D match, TRBD1 (5 bases). V lost 4 bases and J 4 bases, leaving 25 bases between the germline ends. The CDR3 contains 18 residues. In germline, CDR1 is MDHEN, CDR2 SYDVKM. CDR3 region: CASSSNIPPQGLVETQYF. CDR3 sequence (DNA): TGTGCCAGCAGTTCCAATATCCCCCCCCAGGGTTTAGTAGAGACCCAGTACTTC.

The rearrangement uses TRBV4-1 and TRBJ1-4; TRBD1 might be the D (5 bases). The CDR3 contains 16 residues. Germline-derived CDR1 and CDR2 are MGHRA and YSYEKL. The ends were cut back, 6 bases at V and 8 bases at J, with 22 bases in the middle. CDR3 sequence reads: CASSPLPGGSGEKLFF. In DNA form, the CDR3 reads TGCGCCAGCAGTCCACTTCCGGGGGGGTCAGGAGAAAAACTGTTTTTT.

In DNA form, the CDR3 reads TGCAGCGACTCGGACAGAATGAACACTGAAGCTTTCTTT. It translates to CSDSDRMNTEAFF. The chain is built from TRBV29-1 and TRBJ1-1, with D tentatively TRBD1 (6 bases). The V end was cut by 7 bases, the J end by 0 bases, with 12 bases between. The CDR3 is made up of 13 amino acids. The germline gives CDR1 SQVTM, CDR2 ANQGSEA.

J is TRBJ2-2 and V is TRBV5-1; D is possibly TRBD1 (6 bases). Germline loops: CDR1 SGHRS, CDR2 YFSETQ. V was cut by 6 bases and J by 2 bases, with 14 bases left in between. The CDR3 sequence is 15 residues long. The CDR3 nucleotides read TGCGCCAGCAACCTATTACAGGGCAACACCGGGGAGCTGTTTTTT. Encoded protein: CASNLLQGNTGELFF.

This rearrangement joins TRBV6-1 to TRBJ1-1; D unclear. The CDR3 extends over 14 amino acids. The germline gives CDR1 MNHNS, CDR2 SASEGT. Trimming cost V 6 bases and J 4 bases, with 15 bases left between them. CDR3 amino acids: CASSNPAESTEAFF. In nucleotides, the CDR3 is TGTGCCAGCAGCAATCCGGCGGAAAGCACTGAAGCTTTCTTT.

V gene TRBV5-1 combines with J gene TRBJ2-2; 9 bases match TRBD1. Germline V CDR1 and CDR2: SGHRS, YFSETQ. Germline trimming cut 4 bases from V and 4 bases from J; bases unmatched to any gene: 5. The CDR3 is made up of 15 amino acids. This CDR3 is CASSIGTGRTGELFF. The DNA for the CDR3 is TGCGCCAGCAGCATAGGGACAGGGCGCACCGGGGAGCTGTTTTTT.

This chain uses TRBV2 with TRBJ2-7, with TRBD2 matching 11 bases. Germline values: CDR1 SNHLY, CDR2 FYNNEI. The CDR3 runs 15 residues. J lost 7 bases, V lost 6 bases, and 11 bases had no gene match. The CDR3 DNA is TGTGCCAGCAGCCGAATAGCGGGAGGGCCTTATGAGCAGTACTTC. This gives the protein CASSRIAGGPYEQYF.

V and J are TRBV4-3 and TRBJ2-2, with a tentative D call TRBD2 (5 bases). Looked up from germline, CDR1 is LGHNA and CDR2 is YSLEER. CDR3 size: 15 residues. V shed 1 base and J shed 8 bases, with 14 bases lying between them. As DNA, the CDR3 is TGCGCCAGCAGCCAAGTCCCTAGCCCCAGAGGGGAGCTGTTTTTT. Translating gives CASSQVPSPRGELFF.

Only one count was recorded for this clone. This chain connects TRBV2 to TRBJ2-1, with D tentatively TRBD2 (5 bases). Germline CDR1 is SNHLY and CDR2 is FYNNEI. Deletions cut 8 bases from V and 6 bases from J, with 17 bases between. CDR3 length equals 14 residues. DNA for the CDR3: TGTGCCAGCGATTTGGGATCCGGGGTCAATGAGCAGTTCTTC. Its translation is CASDLGSGVNEQFF.

This chain links TRBV2 with TRBJ1-4; D call uncertain. Trimming pared 8 bases from V and 3 bases from J, leaving 13 bases between. The germline CDR1 and CDR2 sequences are SNHLY and FYNNEI. This CDR3 is built from 14 residues. This CDR3 is CASRLSLANEKLFF. Written as DNA, the CDR3 is TGTGCCAGCCGCCTTAGTCTGGCTAATGAAAAACTGTTTTTT.

This clone occurred once. The chain couples TRBV5-1 to TRBJ1-1, with 8 positions matching TRBD1. J was trimmed by 6 bases and V by 4 bases; bases with no gene match: 5. Germline loops: CDR1 SGHRS, CDR2 YFSETQ. CDR3 length equals 13 residues. CDR3 loop: CASSRQGASEAFF. CDR3 nucleotide sequence: TGCGCCAGCAGCAGGCAGGGGGCTTCTGAAGCTTTCTTT. The whole variable domain, filled in from reference TRBV5-1 and TRBJ1-1, reads KAGVTQTPRYLIKTRGQQVTLSCSPISGHRSVSWYQQTPGQGLQFLFEYFSETQRNKGNFPGRFSGRQFSNSRSEMNVSTLELGDSALYLCASSRQGASEAFFGQGTRLTVV.

V is TRBV10-3 and J is TRBJ1-5; 9 bases agree with TRBD1. This CDR3 has 14 amino acids. Germline assignment: CDR1 ENHRY and CDR2 SYGVKD. The J segment lost 2 bases and the V segment lost 10 bases, leaving 6 bases of the junction unmatched. CDR3 nucleotide sequence: TGTGCCACCTCGGACAGGGGAGGCAATCAGCCCCAGCATTTT. Its protein product is CATSDRGGNQPQHF.

This clone was seen a handful of times. CDR3 bases: TGTGCCAGTAGAACCCGGGACAGGGGGGATACGCAGTATTTT. Protein sequence: CASRTRDRGDTQYF. V usage is TRBV19 and J usage is TRBJ2-3; 11 nucleotides match TRBD1. The ends lost 6 bases at V and 6 bases at J; junction bases unmatched: 5. The CDR3 runs to 14 residues. Germline V CDR1 and CDR2: LNHDA, SQIVND (reference sequence). Full variable domain (rest looked up from reference TRBV19 and TRBJ2-3): DGGITQSPKYLFRKEGQNVTLSCEQNLNHDAMYWYRQDPGQGLRLIYYSQIVNDFQKGDIAEGYSVSREKKESFPLTVTSAQKNPTAFYLCASRTRDRGDTQYFGPGTRLTVL.

The rearrangement joins TRBV15 to TRBJ2-3; TRBD2 agrees at 8 bases. CDR1 and CDR2 (germline): LNHNV, YYDKDF (reference sequence). J gave up 4 bases and V 8 bases, and 8 bases lay outside the gene matches. CDR3 length: 14 residues. As DNA, the CDR3 is TGTGCCACCGCACTAGCGGCTGGCCCAGATACGCAGTATTTT. It encodes CATALAAGPDTQYF.

The CDR3 sequence: CASGASGGSSYEQYF. The CDR3 nucleotides read TGTGCCAGCGGGGCTAGCGGGGGAAGCTCCTACGAGCAGTACTTC. V is TRBV6-5 and J is TRBJ2-7; 10 nucleotides agree with TRBD2. Per the germline V gene, CDR1 is MNHEY and CDR2 is SVGAGI. The CDR3 is made up of 15 amino acids. After removal of 8 bases from V and 0 bases from J, the junction contained 7 bases not matched to a gene.

The V gene is TRBV2, the J gene TRBJ2-1; D remains unclear. This CDR3 spans 13 amino acids. The germline V gene encodes CDR1 SNHLY and CDR2 FYNNEI. Trimming pared 6 bases from V and 4 bases from J, leaving 10 bases between. In DNA, the CDR3 is TGTGCCAGCAGCGGTGACACATACAATGAGCAGTTCTTC. As protein: CASSGDTYNEQFF.